This note documents a single T cell receptor beta chain sequence. Its target is not known. The protocol was immunoSEQ multiplex PCR, while the TCRdb copy is restricted to in-frame clones and leaves out a portion. In the table there are approximately 110,000 clones, 70% to 90% of which are singletons. Trimming removed 1 base from V and 2 bases from J, with 7 bases in between. Germline V gene data show CDR1 as LGHDT and CDR2 as YNNKEL (reference sequence). The CDR3 is 14 amino acids. The data belong to a study of T cell responses to AZD1222 COVID-19 vaccine. Study observations and caveats: Donors were largely white British and mainly female; clonal diversity was possibly underestimated. Reportedly, close to half of spike-specific TCRs are directed against unmutated variant regions. CD4 TCRs linked to vaccination spanned spike, dominating at 160-218 and 743-854.

This clonotype originated in an adult in good health. Sequenced here: peripheral blood, sampled on day 0 of AZD1222 vaccination. The chain couples TRBV3-1 (or the pseudogene TRBV3-2) to TRBJ2-3; D uncertain. In DNA form, the CDR3 reads TGTGCCAGCAGCCAAGTCACCTACACAGATACGCAGTATTTT. Protein: CASSQVTYTDTQYF.